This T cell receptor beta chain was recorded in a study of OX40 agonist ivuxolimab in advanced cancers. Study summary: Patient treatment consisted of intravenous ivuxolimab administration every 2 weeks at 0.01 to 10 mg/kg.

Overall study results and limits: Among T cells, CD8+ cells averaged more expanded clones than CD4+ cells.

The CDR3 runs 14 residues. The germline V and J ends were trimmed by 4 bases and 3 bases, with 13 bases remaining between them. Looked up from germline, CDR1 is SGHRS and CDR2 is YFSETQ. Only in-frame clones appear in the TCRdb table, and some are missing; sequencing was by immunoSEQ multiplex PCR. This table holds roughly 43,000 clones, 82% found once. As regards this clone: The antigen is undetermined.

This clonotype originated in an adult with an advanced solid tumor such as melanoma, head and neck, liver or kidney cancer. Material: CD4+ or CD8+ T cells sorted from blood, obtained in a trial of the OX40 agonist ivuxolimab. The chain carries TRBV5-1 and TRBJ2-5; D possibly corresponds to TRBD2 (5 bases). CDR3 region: CASSARELKETQYF. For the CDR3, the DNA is TGCGCCAGCAGCGCCCGGGAATTAAAAGAGACCCAGTACTTC.